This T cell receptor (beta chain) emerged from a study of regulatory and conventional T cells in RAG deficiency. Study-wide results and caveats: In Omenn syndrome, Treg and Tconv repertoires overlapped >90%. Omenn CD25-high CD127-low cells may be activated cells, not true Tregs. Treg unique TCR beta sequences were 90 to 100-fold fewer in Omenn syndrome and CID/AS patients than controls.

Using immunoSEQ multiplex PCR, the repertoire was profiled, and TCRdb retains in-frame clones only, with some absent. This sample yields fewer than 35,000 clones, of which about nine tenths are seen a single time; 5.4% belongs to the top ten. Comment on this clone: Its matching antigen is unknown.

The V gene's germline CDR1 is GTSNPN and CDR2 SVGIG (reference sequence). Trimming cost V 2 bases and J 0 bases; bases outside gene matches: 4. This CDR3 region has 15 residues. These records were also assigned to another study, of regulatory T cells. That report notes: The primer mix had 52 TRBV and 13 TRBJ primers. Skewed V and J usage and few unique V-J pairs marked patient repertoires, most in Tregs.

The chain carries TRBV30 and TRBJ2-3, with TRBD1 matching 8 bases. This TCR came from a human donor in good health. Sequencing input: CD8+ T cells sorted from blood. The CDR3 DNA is TGTGCCTGGAGTTATACAGGGGGTAGCACAGATACGCAGTATTTT. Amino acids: CAWSYTGGSTDTQYF.